This T cell receptor (beta chain) was sequenced during a study of T cell repertoires in cytomegalovirus infection. TCRdb passed the reads through MiXCR, listing each CDR3 protein once. The sample lists about 740,000 distinct CDR3 sequences, 35% to 40% occurring once. Worth noting for this clonotype: Antigen specificity is unknown. Given a much more abundant clone one base away, this may be a read error.

Notes on the study in general: Cumulated frequencies of public TCR beta families served to identify carriers of CMV plus the relevant HLA. HLA-C-restricted TCR beta clonotypes specific for CMV led the ex vivo response.

This CDR3 contains 15 residues. CDR1 and CDR2 from the germline V gene are MNHEY and SVGEGT. This sequence joins TRBV6-2 or TRBV6-3 and TRBJ1-5; D is ambiguous. The sequencing input was PBMCs. The sequence derives from a human donor in good health (CMV status not recorded). Some clones in this sample may be carry-over from other donors' samples. CDR3 sequence: CDSTAEGIANQPQHF. The CDR3 DNA reads TGTGACAGCACAGCGGAGGGTATCGCCAATCAGCCCCAGCATTTT.